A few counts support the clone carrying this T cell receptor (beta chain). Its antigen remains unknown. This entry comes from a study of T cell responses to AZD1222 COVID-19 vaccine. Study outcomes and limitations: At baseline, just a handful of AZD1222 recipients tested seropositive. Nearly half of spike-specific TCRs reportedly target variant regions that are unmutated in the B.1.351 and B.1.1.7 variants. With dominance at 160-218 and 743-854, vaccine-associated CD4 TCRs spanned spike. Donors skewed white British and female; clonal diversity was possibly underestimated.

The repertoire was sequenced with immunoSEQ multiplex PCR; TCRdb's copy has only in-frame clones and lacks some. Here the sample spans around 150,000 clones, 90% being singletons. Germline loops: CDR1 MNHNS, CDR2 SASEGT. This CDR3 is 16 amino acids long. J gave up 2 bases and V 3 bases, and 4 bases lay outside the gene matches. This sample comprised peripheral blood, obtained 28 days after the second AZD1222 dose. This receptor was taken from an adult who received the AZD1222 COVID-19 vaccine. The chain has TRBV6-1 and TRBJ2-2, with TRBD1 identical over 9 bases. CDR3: CASSDRDRVNTGELFF. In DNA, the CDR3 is TGTGCCAGCAGTGACCGGGACAGGGTCAACACCGGGGAGCTGTTTTTT.